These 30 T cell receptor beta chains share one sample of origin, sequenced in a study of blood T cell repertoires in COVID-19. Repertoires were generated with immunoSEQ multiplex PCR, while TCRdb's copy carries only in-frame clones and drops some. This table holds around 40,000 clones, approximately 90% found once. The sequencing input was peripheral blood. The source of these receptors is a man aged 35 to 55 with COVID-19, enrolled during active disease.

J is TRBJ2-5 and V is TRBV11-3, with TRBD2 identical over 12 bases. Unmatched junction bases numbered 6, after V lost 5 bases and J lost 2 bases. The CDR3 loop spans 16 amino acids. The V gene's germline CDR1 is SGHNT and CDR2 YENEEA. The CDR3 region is CASSPGLAGTQETQYF. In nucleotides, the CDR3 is TGTGCCAGCAGCCCAGGACTAGCGGGGACTCAAGAGACCCAGTACTTC.

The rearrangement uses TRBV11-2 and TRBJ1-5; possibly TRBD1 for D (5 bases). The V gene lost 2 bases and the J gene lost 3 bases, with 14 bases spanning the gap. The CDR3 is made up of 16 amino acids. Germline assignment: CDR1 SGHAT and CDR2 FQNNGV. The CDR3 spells CASSLHMGGPNQPQHF. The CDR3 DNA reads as TGTGCCAGCAGCTTACACATGGGGGGTCCCAATCAGCCCCAGCATTTT.

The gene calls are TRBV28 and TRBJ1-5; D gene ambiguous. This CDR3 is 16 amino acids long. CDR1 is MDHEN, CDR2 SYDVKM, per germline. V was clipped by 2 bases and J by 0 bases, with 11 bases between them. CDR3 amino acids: CASSLPGIYSNQPQHF. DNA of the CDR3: TGTGCCAGCAGTTTACCGGGAATTTATAGCAATCAGCCCCAGCATTTT.

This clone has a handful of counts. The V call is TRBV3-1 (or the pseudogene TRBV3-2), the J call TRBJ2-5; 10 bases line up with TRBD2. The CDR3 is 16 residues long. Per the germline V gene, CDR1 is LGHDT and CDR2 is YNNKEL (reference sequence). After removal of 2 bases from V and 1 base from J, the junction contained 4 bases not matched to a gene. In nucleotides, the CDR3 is TGTGCCAGCAGCCAACCAGCGGGAGGGCCCCAAGAGACCCAGTACTTC. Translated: CASSQPAGGPQETQYF.

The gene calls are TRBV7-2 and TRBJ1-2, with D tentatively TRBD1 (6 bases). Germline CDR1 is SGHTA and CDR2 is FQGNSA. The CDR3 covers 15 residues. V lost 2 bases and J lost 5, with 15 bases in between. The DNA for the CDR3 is TGTGCCAGCAGCTTATCGGACAGCCCGGGGTATGGCTACACCTTC. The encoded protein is CASSLSDSPGYGYTF. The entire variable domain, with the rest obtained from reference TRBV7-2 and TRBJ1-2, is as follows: GAGVSQSPSNKVTEKGKDVELRCDPISGHTALYWYRQSLGQGLEFLIYFQGNSAPDKSGLPSDRFSAERTGGSVSTLTIQRTQQEDSAVYLCASSLSDSPGYGYTFGSGTRLTVV.

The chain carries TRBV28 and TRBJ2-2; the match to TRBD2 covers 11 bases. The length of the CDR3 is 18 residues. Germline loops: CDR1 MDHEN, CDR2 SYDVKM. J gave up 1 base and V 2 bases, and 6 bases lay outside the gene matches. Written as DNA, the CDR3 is TGTGCCAGCAGTTTAGGGTTAGCGGGAGGGCTGAACACCGGGGAGCTGTTTTTT. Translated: CASSLGLAGGLNTGELFF.

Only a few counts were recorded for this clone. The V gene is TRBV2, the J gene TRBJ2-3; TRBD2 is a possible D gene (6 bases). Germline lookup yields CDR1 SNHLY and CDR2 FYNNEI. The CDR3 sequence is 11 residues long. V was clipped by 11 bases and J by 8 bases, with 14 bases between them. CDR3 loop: CAGRGGGTQYF. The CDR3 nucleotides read TGTGCCGGCCGGGGAGGCGGTACGCAGTATTTT.

In DNA form, the CDR3 reads TGTGCCATCAGTGCGGCGGGTTTCAATCAGCCCCAGCATTTT. Protein product: CAISAAGFNQPQHF. The chain employs TRBV10-3 and TRBJ1-5; D is unclear. The CDR3 spans 14 residues. V was cut by 4 bases and J by 3 bases, with 10 bases left in between. Germline V gene data show CDR1 as ENHRY and CDR2 as SYGVKD.

CDR3 nucleotides: TGCGCCAGCAGCTTTGGGACAGGGACTAACTATGGCTACACCTTC. This codes for CASSFGTGTNYGYTF. The J gene is TRBJ1-2, the V gene TRBV5-1, with 9 bases matching TRBD1. CDR3 length: 15 amino acids. V trimming: 2 bases; J trimming: 0 bases; junction bases outside the gene matches: 2. The germline CDR1 and CDR2 sequences are SGHRS and YFSETQ.

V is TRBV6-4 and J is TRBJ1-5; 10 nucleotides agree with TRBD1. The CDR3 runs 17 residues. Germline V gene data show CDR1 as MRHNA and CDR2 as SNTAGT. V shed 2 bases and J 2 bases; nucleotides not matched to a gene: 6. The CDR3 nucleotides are TGTGCCAGCAGTGACGATGACAGGGGGCGCGGCAATCAGCCCCAGCATTTT. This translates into CASSDDDRGRGNQPQHF.

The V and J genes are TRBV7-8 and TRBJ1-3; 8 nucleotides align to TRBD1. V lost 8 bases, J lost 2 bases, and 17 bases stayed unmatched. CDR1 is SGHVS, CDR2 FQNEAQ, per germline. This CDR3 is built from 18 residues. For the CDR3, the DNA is TGTGCCAGCCGCCCGGGGAACAGGGGGTTAGCCACTGGAAACACCATATATTTT. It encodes CASRPGNRGLATGNTIYF. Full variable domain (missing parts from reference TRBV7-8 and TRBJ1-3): GAGVSQSPRYKVAKRGQDVALRCDPISGHVSLFWYQQALGQGPEFLTYFQNEAQLDKSGLPSDRFFAERPEGSVSTLKIQRTQQEDSAVYLCASRPGNRGLATGNTIYFGEGSWLTVV.

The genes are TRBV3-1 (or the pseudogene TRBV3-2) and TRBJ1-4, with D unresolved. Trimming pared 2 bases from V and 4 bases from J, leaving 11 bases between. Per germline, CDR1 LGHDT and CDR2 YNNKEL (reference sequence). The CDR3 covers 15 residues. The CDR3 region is CASSQTRNGNEKLFF. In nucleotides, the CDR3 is TGTGCCAGCAGCCAAACGAGGAATGGTAATGAAAAACTGTTTTTT.

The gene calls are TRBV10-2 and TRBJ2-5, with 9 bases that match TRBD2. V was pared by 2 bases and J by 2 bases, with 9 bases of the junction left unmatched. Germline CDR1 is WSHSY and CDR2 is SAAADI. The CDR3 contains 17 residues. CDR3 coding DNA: TGCGCCAGCAGTGAGAAGCGGGGGGCCTCACTTCAAGAGACCCAGTACTTC. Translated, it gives CASSEKRGASLQETQYF.

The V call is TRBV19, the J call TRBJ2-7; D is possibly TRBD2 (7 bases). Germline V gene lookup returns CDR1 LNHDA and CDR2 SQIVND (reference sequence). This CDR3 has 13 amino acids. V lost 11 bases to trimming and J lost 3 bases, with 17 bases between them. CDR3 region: CASVGGRDYEQYF. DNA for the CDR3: TGTGCCTCCGTCGGGGGGCGAGACTACGAGCAGTACTTC.

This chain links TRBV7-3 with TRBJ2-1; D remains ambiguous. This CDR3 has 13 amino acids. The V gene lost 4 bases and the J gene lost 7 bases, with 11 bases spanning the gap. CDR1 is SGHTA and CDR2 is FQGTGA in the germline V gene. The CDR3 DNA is TGTGCCAGCAGCTCCTCTAGGCAAAATGAGCAGTTCTTC. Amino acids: CASSSSRQNEQFF.

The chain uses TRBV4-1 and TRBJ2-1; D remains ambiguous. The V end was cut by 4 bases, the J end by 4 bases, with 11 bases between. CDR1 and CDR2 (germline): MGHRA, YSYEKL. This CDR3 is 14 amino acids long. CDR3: CASSLFSPYNEQFF. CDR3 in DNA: TGCGCCAGCAGCCTATTCAGTCCTTACAATGAGCAGTTCTTC.

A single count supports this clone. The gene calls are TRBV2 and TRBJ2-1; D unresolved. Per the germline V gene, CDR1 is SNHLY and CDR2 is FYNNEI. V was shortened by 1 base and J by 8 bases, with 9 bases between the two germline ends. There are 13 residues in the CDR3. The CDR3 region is CASSEGWAYEQFF. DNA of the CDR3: TGTGCCAGCAGTGAAGGCTGGGCATATGAGCAGTTCTTC.

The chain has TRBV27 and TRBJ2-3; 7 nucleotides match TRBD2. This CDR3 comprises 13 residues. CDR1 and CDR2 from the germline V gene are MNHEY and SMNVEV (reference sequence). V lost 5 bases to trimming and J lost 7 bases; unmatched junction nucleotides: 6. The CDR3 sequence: CASSLGTTNTQYF. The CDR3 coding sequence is TGTGCCAGCAGTCTCGGGACTACAAATACGCAGTATTTT.

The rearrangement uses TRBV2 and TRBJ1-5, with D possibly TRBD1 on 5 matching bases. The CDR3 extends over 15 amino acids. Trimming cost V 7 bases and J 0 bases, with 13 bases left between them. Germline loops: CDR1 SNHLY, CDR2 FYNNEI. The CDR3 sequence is CASTWGRSSNQPQHF. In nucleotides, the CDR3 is TGTGCCAGCACCTGGGGCCGAAGTAGCAATCAGCCCCAGCATTTT.

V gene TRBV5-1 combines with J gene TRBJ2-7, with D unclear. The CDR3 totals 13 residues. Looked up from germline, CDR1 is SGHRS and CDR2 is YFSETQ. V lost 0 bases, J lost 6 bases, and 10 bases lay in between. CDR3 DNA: TGCGCCAGCAGCTTGGCAGGTATGAGCGAGCAGTACTTC. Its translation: CASSLAGMSEQYF.

In DNA form, the CDR3 reads TGTGCCTGGGGGACAGATGCAACTAATGAAAAACTGTTTTTT. Its protein product is CAWGTDATNEKLFF. The chain links TRBV30 to TRBJ1-4; 7 nucleotides line up with TRBD1. V lost 5 bases and J lost 0; bases outside the gene matches: 3. This CDR3 contains 14 residues. Germline-derived CDR1 and CDR2 are GTSNPN and SVGIG (reference sequence).

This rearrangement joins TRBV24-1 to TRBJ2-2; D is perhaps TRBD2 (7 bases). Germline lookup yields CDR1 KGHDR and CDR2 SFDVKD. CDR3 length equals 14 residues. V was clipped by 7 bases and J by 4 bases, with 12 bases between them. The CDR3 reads CATREGGATGELFF. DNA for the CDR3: TGTGCCACCAGGGAGGGGGGGGCCACCGGGGAGCTGTTTTTT.

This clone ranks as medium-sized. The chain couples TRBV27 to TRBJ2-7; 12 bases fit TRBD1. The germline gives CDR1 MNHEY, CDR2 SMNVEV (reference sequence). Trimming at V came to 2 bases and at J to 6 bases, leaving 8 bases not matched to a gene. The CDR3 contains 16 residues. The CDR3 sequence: CASSLTLGTGGLEQYF. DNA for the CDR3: TGTGCCAGCAGTTTAACCCTAGGGACAGGGGGCCTCGAGCAGTACTTC.

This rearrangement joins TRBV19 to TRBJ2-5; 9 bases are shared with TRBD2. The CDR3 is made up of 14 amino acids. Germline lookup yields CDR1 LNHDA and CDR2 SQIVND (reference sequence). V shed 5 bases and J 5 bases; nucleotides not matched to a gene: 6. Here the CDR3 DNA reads TGTGCCAGTAGTGGGGGACTAGCCACGGAGACCCAGTACTTC. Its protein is CASSGGLATETQYF.

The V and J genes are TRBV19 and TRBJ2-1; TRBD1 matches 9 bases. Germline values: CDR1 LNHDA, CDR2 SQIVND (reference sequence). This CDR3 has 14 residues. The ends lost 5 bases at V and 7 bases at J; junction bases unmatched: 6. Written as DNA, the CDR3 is TGTGCCAGTAGTGCCTCACAGGGGGCAAATGAGCAGTTCTTC. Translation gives CASSASQGANEQFF.

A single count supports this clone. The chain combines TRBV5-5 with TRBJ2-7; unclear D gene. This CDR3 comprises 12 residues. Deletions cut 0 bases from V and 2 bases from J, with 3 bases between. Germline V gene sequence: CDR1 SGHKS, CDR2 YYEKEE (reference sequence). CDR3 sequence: CASSLATYEQYF. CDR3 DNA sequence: TGTGCCAGCAGCTTGGCAACCTACGAGCAGTACTTC. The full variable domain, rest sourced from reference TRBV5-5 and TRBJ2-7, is DAGVTQSPTHLIKTRGQQVTLRCSPISGHKSVSWYQQVLGQGPQFIFQYYEKEERGRGNFPDRFSARQFPNYSSELNVNALLLGDSALYLCASSLATYEQYFGPGTRLTVT.

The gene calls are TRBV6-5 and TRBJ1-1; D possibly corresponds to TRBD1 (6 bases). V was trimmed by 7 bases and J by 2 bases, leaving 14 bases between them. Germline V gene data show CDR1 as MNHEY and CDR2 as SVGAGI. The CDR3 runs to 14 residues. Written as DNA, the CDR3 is TGTGCCAGCAACCGACAGGTCGCAAACACTGAAGCTTTCTTT. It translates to CASNRQVANTEAFF.

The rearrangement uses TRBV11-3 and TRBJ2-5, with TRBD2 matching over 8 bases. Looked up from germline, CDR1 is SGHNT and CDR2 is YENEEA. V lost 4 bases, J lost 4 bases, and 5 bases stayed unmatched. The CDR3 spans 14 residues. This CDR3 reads CASSSGGGLETQYF. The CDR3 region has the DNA TGTGCCAGCAGCTCCGGGGGGGGGCTAGAGACCCAGTACTTC.

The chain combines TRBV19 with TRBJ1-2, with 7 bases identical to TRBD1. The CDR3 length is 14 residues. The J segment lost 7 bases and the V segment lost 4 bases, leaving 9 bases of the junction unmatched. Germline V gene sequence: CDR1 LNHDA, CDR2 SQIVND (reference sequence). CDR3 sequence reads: CASSSIDRAGGYTF. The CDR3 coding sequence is TGTGCCAGTAGTAGCATCGACAGGGCTGGTGGCTACACCTTC.

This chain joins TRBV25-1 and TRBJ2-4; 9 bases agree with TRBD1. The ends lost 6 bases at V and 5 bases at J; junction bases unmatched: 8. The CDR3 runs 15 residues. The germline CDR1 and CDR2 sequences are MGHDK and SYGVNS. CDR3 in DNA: TGTGCCAGCAGCCCTGGGGACAGGGTCCAAAACATTCAGTACTTC. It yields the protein CASSPGDRVQNIQYF.